The clone carrying this T cell receptor beta chain has at least ten counts. The source of the sample is a study of neurological immune-mediated disorders. At the level of the study: Relapsing-remitting patients made up most of the roughly 34 multiple sclerosis patients, and secondary progressive patients made up 3.

CDR3 length equals 13 residues. CDR1 is MNHNS and CDR2 is SASEGT in the germline V gene. V was shortened by 8 bases and J by 5 bases, with 15 bases between the two germline ends. It was from 2 million PBMCs stored at -80 C that the unsorted libraries were obtained. Sequencing runs each yielded over 170 million TCR-beta sequences from 15-18 subjects. TCRdb used MiXCR to reprocess the 5' RACE reads, holding one entry per CDR3 protein. The sample includes 30,000 to 40,000 distinct CDR3 sequences, around 4% seen only once; the top ten take 2.2%. This chain connects TRBV6-1 to TRBJ1-2; a possible D gene is TRBD1 (5 bases). Sequenced sample: PBMCs. The sequence was collected from a man aged 25 to 40 with multiple sclerosis. The CDR3 protein is CASGPAGFYGYTF. The CDR3 DNA is TGTGCCAGCGGGCCGGCAGGGTTTTATGGCTACACCTTC.